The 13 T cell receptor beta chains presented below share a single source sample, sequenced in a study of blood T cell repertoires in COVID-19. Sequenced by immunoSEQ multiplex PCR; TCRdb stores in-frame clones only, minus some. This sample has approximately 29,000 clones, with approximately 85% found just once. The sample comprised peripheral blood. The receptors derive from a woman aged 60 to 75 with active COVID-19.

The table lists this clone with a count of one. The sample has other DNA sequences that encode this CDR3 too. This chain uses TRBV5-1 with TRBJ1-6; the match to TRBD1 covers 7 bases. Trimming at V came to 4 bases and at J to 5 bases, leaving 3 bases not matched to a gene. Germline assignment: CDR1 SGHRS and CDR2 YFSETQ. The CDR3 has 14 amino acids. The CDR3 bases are TGCGCCAGCAGCCGGACAGGCGATAATTCACCCCTCCACTTT. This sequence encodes CASSRTGDNSPLHF.

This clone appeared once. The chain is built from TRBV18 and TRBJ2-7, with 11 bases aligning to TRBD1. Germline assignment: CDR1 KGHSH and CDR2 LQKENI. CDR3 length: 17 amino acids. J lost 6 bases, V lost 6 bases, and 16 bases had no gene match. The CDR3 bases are TGTGCCAGCTCGCCCACGCTGGGCCGGGACAGGGGGAGCGAGCAGTACTTC. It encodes CASSPTLGRDRGSEQYF.

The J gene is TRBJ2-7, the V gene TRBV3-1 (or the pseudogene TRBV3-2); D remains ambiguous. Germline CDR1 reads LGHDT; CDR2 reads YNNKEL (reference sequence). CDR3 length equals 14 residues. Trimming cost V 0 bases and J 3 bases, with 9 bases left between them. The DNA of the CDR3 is TGTGCCAGCAGCCAAGATGTATTCAGCTACGAGCAGTACTTC. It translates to CASSQDVFSYEQYF.

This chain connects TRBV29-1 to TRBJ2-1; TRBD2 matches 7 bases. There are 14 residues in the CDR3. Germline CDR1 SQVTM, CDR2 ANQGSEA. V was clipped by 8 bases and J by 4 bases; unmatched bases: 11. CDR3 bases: TGCAGCACTCAAACATCCGGGGGGTACAATGAGCAGTTCTTC. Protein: CSTQTSGGYNEQFF.

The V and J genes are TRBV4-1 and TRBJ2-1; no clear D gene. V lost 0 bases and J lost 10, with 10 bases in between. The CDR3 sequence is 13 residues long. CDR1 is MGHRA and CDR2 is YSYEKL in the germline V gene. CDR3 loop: CASSQEYSREQFF. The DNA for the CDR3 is TGCGCCAGCAGCCAAGAATACAGTAGGGAGCAGTTCTTC.

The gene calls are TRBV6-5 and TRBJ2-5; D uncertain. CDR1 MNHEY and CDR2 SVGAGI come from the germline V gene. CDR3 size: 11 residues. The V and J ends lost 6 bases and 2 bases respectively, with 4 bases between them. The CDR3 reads CASSRQETQYF. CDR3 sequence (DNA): TGTGCCAGCAGCAGGCAAGAGACCCAGTACTTC.

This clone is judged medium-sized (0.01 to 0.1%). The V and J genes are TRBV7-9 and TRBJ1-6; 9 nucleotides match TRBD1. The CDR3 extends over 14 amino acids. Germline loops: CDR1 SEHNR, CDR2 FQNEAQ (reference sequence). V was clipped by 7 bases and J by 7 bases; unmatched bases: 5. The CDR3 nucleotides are TGTGCCAGCAACGAGGGACAGGGAAATTCACCCCTCCACTTT. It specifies CASNEGQGNSPLHF.

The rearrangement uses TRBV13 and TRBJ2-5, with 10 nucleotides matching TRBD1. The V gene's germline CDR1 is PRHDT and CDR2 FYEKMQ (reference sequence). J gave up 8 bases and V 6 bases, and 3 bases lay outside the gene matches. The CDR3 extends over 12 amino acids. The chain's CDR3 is CASRGTGDTQYF. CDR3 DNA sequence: TGTGCCAGCAGGGGGACAGGGGATACCCAGTACTTC.

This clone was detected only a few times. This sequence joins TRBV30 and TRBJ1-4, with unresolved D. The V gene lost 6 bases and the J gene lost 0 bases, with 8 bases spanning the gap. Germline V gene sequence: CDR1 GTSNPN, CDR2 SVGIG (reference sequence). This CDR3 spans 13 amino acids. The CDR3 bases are TGTGCCTGTCCGGGAACAACTAATGAAAAACTGTTTTTT. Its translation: CACPGTTNEKLFF. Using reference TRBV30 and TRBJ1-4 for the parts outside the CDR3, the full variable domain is SQTIHQWPATLVQPVGSPLSLECTVEGTSNPNLYWYRQAAGRGLQLLFYSVGIGQISSEVPQNLSASRPQDRQFILSSKKLLLSDSGFYLCACPGTTNEKLFFGSGTQLSVL.

Here the CDR3 DNA reads TGTGCCACCAGCAGAGACAGGGTAAATGAAAAACTGTTTTTT. Amino acid sequence: CATSRDRVNEKLFF. The chain uses TRBV15 and TRBJ1-4; possible D gene TRBD1, 5 bases. Trimming left V 0 bases short and J 5 bases short, with 7 bases between. Germline-derived CDR1 and CDR2 are LNHNV and YYDKDF (reference sequence). The length of the CDR3 is 14 residues.

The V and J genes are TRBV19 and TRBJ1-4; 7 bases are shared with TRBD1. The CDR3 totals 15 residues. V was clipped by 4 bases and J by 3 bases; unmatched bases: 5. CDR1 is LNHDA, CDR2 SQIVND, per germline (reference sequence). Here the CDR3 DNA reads TGTGCCAGTAGTACTACACAGGGGCCTAATGAAAAACTGTTTTTT. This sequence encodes CASSTTQGPNEKLFF.

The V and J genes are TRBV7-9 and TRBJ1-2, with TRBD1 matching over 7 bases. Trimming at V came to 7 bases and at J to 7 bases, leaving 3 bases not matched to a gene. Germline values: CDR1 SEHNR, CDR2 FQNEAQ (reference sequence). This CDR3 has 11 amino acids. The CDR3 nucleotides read TGTGCCAGCAACAGGGGTTTTGGCTACACCTTC. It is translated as CASNRGFGYTF.

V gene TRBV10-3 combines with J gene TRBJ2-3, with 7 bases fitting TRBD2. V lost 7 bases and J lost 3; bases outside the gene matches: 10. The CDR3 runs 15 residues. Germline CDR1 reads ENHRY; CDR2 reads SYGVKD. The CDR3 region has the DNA TGTGCCATCAAACCCCGCGGGGGTGGGACAGATACGCAGTATTTT. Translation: CAIKPRGGGTDTQYF.